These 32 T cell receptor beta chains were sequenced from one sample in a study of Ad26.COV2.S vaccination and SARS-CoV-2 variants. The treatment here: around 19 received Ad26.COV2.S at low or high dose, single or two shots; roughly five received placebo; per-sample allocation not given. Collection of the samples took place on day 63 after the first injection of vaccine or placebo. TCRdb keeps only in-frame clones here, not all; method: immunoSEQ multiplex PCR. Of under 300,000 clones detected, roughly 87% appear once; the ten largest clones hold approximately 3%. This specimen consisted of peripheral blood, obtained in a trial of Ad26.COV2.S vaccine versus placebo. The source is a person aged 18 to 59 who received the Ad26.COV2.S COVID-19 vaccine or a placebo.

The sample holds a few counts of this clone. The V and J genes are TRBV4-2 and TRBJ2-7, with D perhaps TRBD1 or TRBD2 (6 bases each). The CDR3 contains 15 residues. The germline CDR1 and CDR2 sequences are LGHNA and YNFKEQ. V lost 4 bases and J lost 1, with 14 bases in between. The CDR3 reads CASSPTGAQSYEQYF. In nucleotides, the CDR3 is TGTGCCAGCAGCCCCACGGGGGCCCAATCCTACGAGCAGTACTTC.

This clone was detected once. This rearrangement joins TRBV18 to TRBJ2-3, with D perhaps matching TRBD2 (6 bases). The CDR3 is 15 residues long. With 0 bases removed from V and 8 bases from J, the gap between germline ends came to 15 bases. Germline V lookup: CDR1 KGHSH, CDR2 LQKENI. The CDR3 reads CASSPPSAARGTQYF. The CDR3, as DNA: TGTGCCAGCTCACCACCGTCGGCAGCGCGGGGTACGCAGTATTTT.

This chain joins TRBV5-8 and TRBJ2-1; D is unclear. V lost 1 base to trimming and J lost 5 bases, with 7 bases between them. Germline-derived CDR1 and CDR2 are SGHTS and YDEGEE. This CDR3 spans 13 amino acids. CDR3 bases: TGTGCCAGCAGCTTGACAGCCAACAATGAGCAGTTCTTC. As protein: CASSLTANNEQFF.

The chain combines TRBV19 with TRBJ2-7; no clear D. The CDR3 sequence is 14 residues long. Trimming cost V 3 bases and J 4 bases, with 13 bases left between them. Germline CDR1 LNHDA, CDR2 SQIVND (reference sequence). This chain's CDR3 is CASSIKGWEYEQYF. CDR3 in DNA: TGTGCCAGTAGTATCAAGGGATGGGAATACGAGCAGTACTTC.

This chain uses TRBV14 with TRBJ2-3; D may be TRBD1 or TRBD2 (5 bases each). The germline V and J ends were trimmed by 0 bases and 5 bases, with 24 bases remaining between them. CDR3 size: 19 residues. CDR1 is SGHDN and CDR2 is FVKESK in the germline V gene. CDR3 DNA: TGTGCCAGCAGCCAAGAGAATCGTAGAGGGAGACCGCAGGGAGATACGCAGTATTTT. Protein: CASSQENRRGRPQGDTQYF.

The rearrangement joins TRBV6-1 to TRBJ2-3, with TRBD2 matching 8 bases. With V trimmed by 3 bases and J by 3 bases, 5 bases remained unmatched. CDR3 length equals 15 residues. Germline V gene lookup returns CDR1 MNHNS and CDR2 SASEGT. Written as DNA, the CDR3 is TGTGCCAGCAGTGACCCGGGACTAGGGACAGATACGCAGTATTTT. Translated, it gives CASSDPGLGTDTQYF.

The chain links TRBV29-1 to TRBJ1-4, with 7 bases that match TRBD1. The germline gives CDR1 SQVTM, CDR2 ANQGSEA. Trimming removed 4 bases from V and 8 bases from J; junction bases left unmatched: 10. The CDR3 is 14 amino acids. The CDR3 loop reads CSVAVSAGGEKLFF. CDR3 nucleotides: TGCAGCGTTGCGGTTTCGGCAGGGGGAGAAAAACTGTTTTTT.

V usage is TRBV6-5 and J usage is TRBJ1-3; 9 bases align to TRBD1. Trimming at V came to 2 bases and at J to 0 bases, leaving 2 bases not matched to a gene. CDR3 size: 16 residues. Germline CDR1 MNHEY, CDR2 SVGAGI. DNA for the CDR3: TGTGCCAGCAGTTACGGGACAGGGACCTCTGGAAACACCATATATTTT. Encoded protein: CASSYGTGTSGNTIYF.

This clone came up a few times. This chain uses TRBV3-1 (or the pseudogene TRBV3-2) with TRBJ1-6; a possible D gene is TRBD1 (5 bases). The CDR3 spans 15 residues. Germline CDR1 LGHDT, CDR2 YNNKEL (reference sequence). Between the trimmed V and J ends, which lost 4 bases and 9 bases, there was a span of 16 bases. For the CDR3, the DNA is TGTGCCAGCAGCCCTCGGGACGGAGGTGGTTCACCCCTCCACTTT. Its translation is CASSPRDGGGSPLHF.

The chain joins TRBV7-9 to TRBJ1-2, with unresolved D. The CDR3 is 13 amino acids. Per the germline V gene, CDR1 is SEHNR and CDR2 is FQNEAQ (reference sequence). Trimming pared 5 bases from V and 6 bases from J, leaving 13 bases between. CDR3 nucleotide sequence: TGTGCCAGCAGCCTTGCCCTTCCCCATGGCTACACCTTC. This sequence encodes CASSLALPHGYTF.

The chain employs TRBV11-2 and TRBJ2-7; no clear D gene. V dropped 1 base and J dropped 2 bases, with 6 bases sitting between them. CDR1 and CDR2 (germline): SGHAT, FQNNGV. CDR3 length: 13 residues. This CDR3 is CASSLGLPYEQYF. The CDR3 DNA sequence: TGTGCCAGCAGCTTAGGCCTCCCCTACGAGCAGTACTTC.

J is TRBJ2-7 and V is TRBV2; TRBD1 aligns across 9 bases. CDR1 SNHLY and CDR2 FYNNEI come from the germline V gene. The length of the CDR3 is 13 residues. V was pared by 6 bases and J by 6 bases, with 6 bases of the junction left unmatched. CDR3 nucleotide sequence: TGTGCCAGCAGGCCGGGACAGGGCTCCGAGCAGTACTTC. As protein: CASRPGQGSEQYF.

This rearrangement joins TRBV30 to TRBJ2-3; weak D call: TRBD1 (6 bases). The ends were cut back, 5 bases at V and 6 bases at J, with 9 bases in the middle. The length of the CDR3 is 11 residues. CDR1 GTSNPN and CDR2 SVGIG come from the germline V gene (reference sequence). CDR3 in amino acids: CAWAQGDTQYF. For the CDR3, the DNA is TGTGCCTGGGCTCAGGGGGATACGCAGTATTTT.

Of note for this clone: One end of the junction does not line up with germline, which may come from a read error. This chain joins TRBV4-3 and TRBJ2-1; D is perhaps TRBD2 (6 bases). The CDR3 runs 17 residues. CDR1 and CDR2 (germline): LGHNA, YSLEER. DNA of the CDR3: TGCGCCAGCAGCCAAGATGCCGAGTCCTACAGCCATGTGGGAGGCGTCTTC. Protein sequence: CASSQDAESYSHVGGVF.

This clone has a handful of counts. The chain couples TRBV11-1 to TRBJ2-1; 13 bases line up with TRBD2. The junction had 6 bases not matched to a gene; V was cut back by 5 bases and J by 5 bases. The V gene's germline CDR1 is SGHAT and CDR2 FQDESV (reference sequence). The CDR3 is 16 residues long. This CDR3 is CASSRTSGGVDNEQFF. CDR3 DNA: TGTGCCAGCAGCCGAACTAGCGGGGGGGTTGACAATGAGCAGTTCTTC.

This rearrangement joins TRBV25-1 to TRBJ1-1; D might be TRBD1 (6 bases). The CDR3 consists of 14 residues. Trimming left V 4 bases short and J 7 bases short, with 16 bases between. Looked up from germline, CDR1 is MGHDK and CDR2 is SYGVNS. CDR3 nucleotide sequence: TGTGCCAGCAGTGTCGCCGGGACAAAGTTTGAAGCTTTCTTT. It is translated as CASSVAGTKFEAFF.

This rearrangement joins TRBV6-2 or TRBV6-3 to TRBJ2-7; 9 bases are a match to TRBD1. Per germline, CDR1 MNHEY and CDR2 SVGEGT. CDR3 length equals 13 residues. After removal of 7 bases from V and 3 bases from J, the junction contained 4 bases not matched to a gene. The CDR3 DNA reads TGTGCCAGCAACCCGGGACAGGGCTACGAGCAGTACGTC. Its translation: CASNPGQGYEQYV.

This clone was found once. This CDR3 is CASSLAGSGTQYF. CDR3 DNA: TGCGCCAGCAGTCTTGCGGGGTCCGGGACCCAGTACTTC. The chain recombines TRBV5-1 with TRBJ2-5; D perhaps matches TRBD2 (6 bases). V gave up 5 bases and J gave up 7 bases, with 15 bases separating them. Per germline, CDR1 SGHRS and CDR2 YFSETQ. The CDR3 covers 13 residues.

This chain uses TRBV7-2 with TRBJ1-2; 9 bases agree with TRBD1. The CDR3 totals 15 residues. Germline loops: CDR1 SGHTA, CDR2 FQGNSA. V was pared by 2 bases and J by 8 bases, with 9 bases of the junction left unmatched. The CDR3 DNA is TGTGCCAGCAGCTTAAGGGGACAGGGTGGCCGCGGCTACACCTTC. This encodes CASSLRGQGGRGYTF.

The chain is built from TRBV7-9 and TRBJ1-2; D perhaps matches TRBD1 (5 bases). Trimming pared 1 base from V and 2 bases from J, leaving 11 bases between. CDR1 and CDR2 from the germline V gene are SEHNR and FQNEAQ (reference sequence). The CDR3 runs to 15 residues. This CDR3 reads CASSLEVWGNYGYTF. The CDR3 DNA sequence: TGTGCCAGCAGCTTAGAGGTTTGGGGGAACTATGGCTACACCTTC.

The CDR3 reads CASSITGLNTEAFF. CDR3 in DNA: TGTGCCAGTAGTATTACAGGACTGAACACTGAAGCTTTCTTT. V is TRBV19 and J is TRBJ1-1; a possible D gene is TRBD1 (5 bases). The CDR3 loop spans 14 amino acids. The V gene's germline CDR1 is LNHDA and CDR2 SQIVND (reference sequence). V was cut by 3 bases and J by 0 bases, with 8 bases left in between.

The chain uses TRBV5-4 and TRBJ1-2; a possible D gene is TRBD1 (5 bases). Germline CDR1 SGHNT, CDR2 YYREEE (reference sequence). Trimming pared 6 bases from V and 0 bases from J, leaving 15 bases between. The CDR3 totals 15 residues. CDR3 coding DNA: TGTGCCAGCACCCACCCGGGGGTTACTAACTATGGCTACACCTTC. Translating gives CASTHPGVTNYGYTF.

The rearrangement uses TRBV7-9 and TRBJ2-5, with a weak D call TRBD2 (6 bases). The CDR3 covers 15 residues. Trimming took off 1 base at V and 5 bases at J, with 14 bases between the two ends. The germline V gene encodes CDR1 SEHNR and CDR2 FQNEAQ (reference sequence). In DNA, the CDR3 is TGTGCCAGCAGCTTAGTACCGGGAGAGGTGGAGACCCAGTACTTC. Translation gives CASSLVPGEVETQYF.

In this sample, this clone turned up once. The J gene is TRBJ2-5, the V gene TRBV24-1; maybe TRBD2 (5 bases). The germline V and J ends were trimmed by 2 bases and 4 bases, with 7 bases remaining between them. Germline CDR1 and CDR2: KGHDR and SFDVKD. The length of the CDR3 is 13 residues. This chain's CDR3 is CATSDSRGETQYF. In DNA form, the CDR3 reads TGTGCCACCAGTGATTCTCGGGGAGAGACCCAGTACTTC.

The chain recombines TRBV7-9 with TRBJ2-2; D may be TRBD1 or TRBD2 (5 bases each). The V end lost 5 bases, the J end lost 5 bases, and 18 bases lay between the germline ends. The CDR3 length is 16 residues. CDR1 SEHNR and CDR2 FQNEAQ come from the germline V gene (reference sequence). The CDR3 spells CASSVLAGAETGELFF. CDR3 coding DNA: TGTGCCAGCAGCGTCCTAGCCGGGGCGGAGACCGGGGAGCTGTTTTTT.

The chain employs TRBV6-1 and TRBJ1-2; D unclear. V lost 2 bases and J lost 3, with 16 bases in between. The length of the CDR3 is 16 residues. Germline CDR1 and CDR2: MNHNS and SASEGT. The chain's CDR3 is CASSELAGMSHYGYTF. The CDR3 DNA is TGTGCCAGCAGTGAACTGGCGGGGATGTCGCACTATGGCTACACCTTC.

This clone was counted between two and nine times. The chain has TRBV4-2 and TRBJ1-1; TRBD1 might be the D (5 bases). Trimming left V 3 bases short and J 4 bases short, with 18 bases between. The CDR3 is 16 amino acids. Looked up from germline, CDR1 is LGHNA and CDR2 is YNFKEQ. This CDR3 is CASSHGGGSESTEAFF. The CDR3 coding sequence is TGTGCCAGCAGCCACGGCGGGGGGTCTGAAAGCACTGAAGCTTTCTTT.

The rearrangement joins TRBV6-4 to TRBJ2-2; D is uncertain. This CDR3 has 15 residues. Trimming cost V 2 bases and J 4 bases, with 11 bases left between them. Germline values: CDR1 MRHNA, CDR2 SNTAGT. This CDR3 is CASSDTRKSTGELFF. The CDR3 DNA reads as TGTGCCAGCAGTGACACCAGAAAATCCACCGGGGAGCTGTTTTTT.

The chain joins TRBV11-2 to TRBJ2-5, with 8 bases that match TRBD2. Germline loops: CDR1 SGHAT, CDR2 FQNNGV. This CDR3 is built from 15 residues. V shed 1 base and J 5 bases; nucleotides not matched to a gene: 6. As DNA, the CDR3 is TGTGCCAGCAGCTTAGGCGAACTAGCGGTCGAGACCCAGTACTTC. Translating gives CASSLGELAVETQYF.

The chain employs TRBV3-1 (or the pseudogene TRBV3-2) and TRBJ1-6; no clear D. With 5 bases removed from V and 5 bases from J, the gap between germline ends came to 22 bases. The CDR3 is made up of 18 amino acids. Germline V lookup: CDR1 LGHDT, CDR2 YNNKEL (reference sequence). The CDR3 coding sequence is TGTGCCAGCAGCGAGCGGAGTCCCATTTTACATCATAATTCACCCCTCCACTTT. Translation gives CASSERSPILHHNSPLHF.

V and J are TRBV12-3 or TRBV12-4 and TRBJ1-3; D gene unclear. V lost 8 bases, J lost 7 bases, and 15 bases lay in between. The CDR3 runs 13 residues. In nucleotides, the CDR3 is TGTGCCAGCCTCACTGACCCCTGGAACACCATATATTTT. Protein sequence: CASLTDPWNTIYF.

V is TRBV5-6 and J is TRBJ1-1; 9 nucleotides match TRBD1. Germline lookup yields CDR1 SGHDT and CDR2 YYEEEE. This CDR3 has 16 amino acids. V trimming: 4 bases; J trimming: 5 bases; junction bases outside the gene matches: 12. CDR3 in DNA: TGTGCCAGCAGCCCGCCGGGACAGGGATTGGGGACTGAAGCTTTCTTT. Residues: CASSPPGQGLGTEAFF.